Listed below are T cell receptor beta chains from one sample, sequenced in a study of T cells after yellow fever vaccination. From the 5' RACE reads, TCRdb called clonotypes with MiXCR, one entry per CDR3 protein. There are about 14,000 distinct CDR3 sequences in the sample; 6% to 8% occur only once, and 1.6% lies in the top ten. This sample comprised PBMCs, either bulk or a sorted T-cell subset (CD4+, CD8+, memory, or dextramer-sorted; not recorded which), obtained on the day of the yellow fever booster vaccination. These receptors originate from a man aged 18 to 30 who received the YFV17D yellow fever vaccine. CDR3s include the opening cysteine and the closing phenylalanine or tryptophan. The D gene is left open where the match is weak. Only some rows state a clone size, as once, few, many or a class for expanded clones.

many,TRBJ1-2,-,TRBV18,TGTGCCAGCTCACCAAACACGGGAGACTATGGCTACACCTTC,CASSPNTGDYGYTF
many,TRBJ2-6,-,TRBV7-3,TGTGCCAGCAGCTTAGTGGGGAGTAACACTGGGGCCAACGTCCTGACTTTC,CASSLVGSNTGANVLTF
many,TRBJ2-5,-,TRBV5-1,TGCGCCAGCAGCGCAGGGTGGGGTAATCAGGAGACCCAGTACTTC,CASSAGWGNQETQYF
many,TRBJ2-5,-,TRBV7-2,TGTGCCAGCAGCTTAGAGGCGGAGACCCAGTACTTC,CASSLEAETQYF
many,TRBJ2-3,-,TRBV9,TGTGCCAGCAGCCCTAAAGTGGGACTCGGCACAGATACGCAGTATTTT,CASSPKVGLGTDTQYF
once,TRBJ2-7,TRBD1,TRBV4-3,TGCGCCAGCAGCCAAAGATACCGGGACAGCTTCTACGAGCAGTACTTC,CASSQRYRDSFYEQYF
many,TRBJ1-2,-,TRBV19,TGTGCCAGTAGTGATTTGGATGGGGACTATGGCTACACCTTC,CASSDLDGDYGYTF
many,TRBJ2-2,-,TRBV25-1,TGTGCCAGCAGTGAAGGAGGGGGCGCGGCCGGGGAGCTGTTTTTT,CASSEGGGAAGELFF
many,TRBJ2-1,-,TRBV6-4,TGTGCCAGCTCGACTAACCCCTACAATGAGCAGTTCTTC,CASSTNPYNEQFF
-,TRBJ2-5,-,TRBV6-5,TGTGCCAGCAGGGGGTACCACTTGGCAGAGACCCAGTACTTC,CASRGYHLAETQYF
many,TRBJ1-5,-,TRBV7-9,TGTGCCAGCAGCTCCTCGCAGGGTGGCAATCAGCCCCAGCATTTT,CASSSSQGGNQPQHF
medium-sized,TRBJ2-1,-,TRBV5-1,TGCGCCAGCAGTGGGTTTAGCTCCTACAATGAGCAGTTCTTC,CASSGFSSYNEQFF
many,TRBJ2-3,TRBD2,TRBV12-3/TRBV12-4,TGTGCCAGCAGTGTTAGCGGGGGAGTAGATACGCAGTATTTT,CASSVSGGVDTQYF
many,TRBJ2-5,-,TRBV15,TGTGCCACCAGCAGAGAAGGGAGGGAGACCCAGTACTTC,CATSREGRETQYF
many,TRBJ1-1,-,TRBV12-3/TRBV12-4,TGTGCCAGCAGTTCGGGGTCGCAGGCCTTCTTT,CASSSGSQAFF
medium-sized,TRBJ1-2,-,TRBV5-1,TGCGCCAGCTCGAGGACACCTGATGGCTACACCTTC,CASSRTPDGYTF
many,TRBJ2-4,-,TRBV20-1,TGCAGTGCTACAGACTCATTCAGCATTCAGTACTTC,CSATDSFSIQYF
medium-sized,TRBJ2-3,-,TRBV24-1,TGTGCCACCAGGGACAGCACAGATACGCAGTATTTT,CATRDSTDTQYF
many,TRBJ2-3,-,TRBV7-3,TGTGCCAGCAGCTTAGCCGGACAGACAGATACGCAGTATTTT,CASSLAGQTDTQYF
many,TRBJ1-2,-,TRBV6-5,TGTGCCAGCAGGACCGGCTCAAGGGATGGCTACACCTTC,CASRTGSRDGYTF
many,TRBJ2-3,TRBD2,TRBV7-2,TGTGCCAGCAGCTTAAAATGGGCGGGGGGGCTTGTGGATACGCAGTATTTT,CASSLKWAGGLVDTQYF
many,TRBJ2-5,-,TRBV20-1,TGCAGTGCTAGGCTCCCGGGACTTTACGAAGATCAAGAGACCCAGTACTTC,CSARLPGLYEDQETQYF
many,TRBJ1-2,TRBD1,TRBV6-1,TGTGCCAGCATGAAGCCGTTCGGGACAGGGTTTGGCTACACCTTC,CASMKPFGTGFGYTF
many,TRBJ1-1,TRBD1,TRBV4-2,TGTGCCAGCAGCCAAACGACAGGGGGCACGGACACTGAAGCTTTCTTT,CASSQTTGGTDTEAFF
medium-sized,TRBJ1-2,-,TRBV7-9,TGTGCCAGCAGCCCCGCTTCCGGGAGTACTAGCTACACCTTC,CASSPASGSTSYTF
many,TRBJ2-1,-,TRBV5-1,TGCGCCAGCAGCTTGGGCTACGAGCAGTTCTTC,CASSLGYEQFF
medium-sized,TRBJ2-2,-,TRBV5-1,TGCGCCAGCAGCTTGTCCCCCCCGGGTACCGGGGAGCTGTTTTTT,CASSLSPPGTGELFF
medium-sized,TRBJ2-4,-,TRBV20-1,TGCAGTGCTACCGACAGGATAGCCAAAAACATTCAGTACTTC,CSATDRIAKNIQYF
many,TRBJ1-3,TRBD1,TRBV18,TGTGCCAGCTCACCTTTTGAGGGGGCCACCTCTGGAAACACCATATATTTT,CASSPFEGATSGNTIYF